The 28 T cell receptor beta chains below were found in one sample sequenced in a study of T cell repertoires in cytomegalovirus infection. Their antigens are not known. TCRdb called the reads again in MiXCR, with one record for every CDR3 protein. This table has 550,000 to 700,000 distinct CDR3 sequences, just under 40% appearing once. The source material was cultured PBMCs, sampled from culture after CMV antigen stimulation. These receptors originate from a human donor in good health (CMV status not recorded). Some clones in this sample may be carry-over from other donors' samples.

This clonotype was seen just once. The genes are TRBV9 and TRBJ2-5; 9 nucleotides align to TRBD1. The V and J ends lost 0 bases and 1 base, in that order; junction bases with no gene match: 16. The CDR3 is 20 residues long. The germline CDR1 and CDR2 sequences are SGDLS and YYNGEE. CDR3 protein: CASSVGVPGQGGRVQETQYF. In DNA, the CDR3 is TGTGCCAGCAGCGTAGGAGTCCCGGGACAGGGAGGGAGGGTCCAAGAGACCCAGTACTTC.

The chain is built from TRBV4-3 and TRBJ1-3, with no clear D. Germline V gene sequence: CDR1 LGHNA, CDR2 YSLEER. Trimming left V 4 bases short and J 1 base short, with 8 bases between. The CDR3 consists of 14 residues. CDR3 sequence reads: CASSPGFSGNTIYF. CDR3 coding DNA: TGCGCCAGCAGCCCGGGGTTTTCTGGAAACACCATATATTTT.

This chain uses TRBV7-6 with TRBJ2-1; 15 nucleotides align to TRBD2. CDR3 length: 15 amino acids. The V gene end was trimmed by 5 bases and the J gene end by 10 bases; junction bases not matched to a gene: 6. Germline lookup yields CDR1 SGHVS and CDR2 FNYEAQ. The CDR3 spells CASSLRTSGGEEQFF. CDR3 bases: TGTGCCAGCAGCCTAAGGACTAGCGGGGGGGAGGAGCAGTTCTTC.

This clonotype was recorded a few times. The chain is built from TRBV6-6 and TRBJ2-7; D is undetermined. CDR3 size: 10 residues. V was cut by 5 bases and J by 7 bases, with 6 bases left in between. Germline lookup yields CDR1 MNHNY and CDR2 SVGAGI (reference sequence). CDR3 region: CASSAWEQYF. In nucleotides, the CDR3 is TGTGCCAGCAGTGCCTGGGAGCAGTACTTC.

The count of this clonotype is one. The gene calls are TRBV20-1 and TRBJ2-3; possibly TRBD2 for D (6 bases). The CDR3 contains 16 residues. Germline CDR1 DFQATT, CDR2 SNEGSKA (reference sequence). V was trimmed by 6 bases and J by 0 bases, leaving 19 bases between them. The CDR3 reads CSAPEPSARSTDTQYF. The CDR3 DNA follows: TGCAGTGCCCCGGAACCTAGCGCGCGCAGCACAGATACGCAGTATTTT.

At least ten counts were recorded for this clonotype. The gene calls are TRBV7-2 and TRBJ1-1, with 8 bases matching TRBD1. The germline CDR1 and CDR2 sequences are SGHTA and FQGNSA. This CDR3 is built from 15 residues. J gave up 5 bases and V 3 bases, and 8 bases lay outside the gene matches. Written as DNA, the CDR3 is TGTGCCAGCAGCTTGACGACAGGGGCAGGAACTGAAGCTTTCTTT. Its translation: CASSLTTGAGTEAFF.

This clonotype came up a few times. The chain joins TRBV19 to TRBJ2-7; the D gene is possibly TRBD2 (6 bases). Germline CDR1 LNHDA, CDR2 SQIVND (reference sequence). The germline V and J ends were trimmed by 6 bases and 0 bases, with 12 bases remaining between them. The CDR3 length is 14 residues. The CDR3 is CASSPGRSSYEQYF. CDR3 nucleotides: TGTGCCAGTAGCCCTGGGAGGAGCTCCTACGAGCAGTACTTC.

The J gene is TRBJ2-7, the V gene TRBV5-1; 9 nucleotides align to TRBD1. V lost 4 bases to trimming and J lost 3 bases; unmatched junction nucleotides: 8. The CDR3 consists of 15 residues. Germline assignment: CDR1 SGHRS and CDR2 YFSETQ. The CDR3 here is CASSPLPGQGYEQYF. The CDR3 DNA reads TGCGCCAGCAGCCCGTTGCCGGGACAGGGCTACGAGCAGTACTTC.

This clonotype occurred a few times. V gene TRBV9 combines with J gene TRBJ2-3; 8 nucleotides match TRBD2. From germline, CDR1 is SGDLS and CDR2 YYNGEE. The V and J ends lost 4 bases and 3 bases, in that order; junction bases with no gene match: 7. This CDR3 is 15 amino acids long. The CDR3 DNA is TGTGCCAGCAGCATCAGCGGGAGTGTAACAGATACGCAGTATTTT. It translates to CASSISGSVTDTQYF.

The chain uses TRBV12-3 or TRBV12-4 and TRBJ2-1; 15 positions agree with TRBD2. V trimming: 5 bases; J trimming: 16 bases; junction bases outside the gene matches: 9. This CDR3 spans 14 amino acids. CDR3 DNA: TGTGCCAGCAGTCTTGGACTAGCGGGGGGGCGTATATTCTTC. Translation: CASSLGLAGGRIFF.

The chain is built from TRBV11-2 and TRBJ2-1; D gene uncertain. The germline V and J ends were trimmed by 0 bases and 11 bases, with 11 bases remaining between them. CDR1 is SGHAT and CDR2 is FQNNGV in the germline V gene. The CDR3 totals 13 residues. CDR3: CASSLETDRQQFF. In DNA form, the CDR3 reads TGTGCCAGCAGCTTAGAAACAGACCGACAGCAGTTCTTC.

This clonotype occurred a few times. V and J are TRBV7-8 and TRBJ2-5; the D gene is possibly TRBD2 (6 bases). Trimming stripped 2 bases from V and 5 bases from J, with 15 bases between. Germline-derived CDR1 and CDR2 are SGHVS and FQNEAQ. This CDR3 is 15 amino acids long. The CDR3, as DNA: TGTGCCAGCAGCTTACTCCAGCGGGCCCTTGAGACCCAGTACTTC. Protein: CASSLLQRALETQYF.

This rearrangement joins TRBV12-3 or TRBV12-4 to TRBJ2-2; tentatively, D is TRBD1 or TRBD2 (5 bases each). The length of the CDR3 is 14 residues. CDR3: CATKTDYNTGELFF. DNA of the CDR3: TGTGCTACCAAGACAGACTATAACACCGGGGAGCTGTTTTTT.

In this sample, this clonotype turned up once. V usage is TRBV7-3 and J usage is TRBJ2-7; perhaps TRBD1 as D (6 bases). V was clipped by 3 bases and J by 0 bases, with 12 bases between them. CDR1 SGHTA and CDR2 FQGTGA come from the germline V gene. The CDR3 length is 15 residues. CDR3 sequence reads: CASSFGTPSSYEQYF. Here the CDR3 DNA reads TGTGCCAGCAGCTTCGGGACACCCAGCTCCTACGAGCAGTACTTC.

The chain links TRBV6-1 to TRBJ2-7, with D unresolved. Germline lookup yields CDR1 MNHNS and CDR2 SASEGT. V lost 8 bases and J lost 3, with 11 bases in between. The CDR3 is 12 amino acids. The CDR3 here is CASLGRSYEQYF. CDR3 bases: TGTGCCAGCCTGGGCAGAAGCTACGAGCAGTACTTC.

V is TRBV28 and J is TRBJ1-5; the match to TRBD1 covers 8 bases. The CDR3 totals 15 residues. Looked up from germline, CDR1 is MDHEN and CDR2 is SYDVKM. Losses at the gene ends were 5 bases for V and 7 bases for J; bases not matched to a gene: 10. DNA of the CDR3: TGTGCCAGCAGTCCCGGACAGGGTGTAAGGCAGCCCCAGCATTTT. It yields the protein CASSPGQGVRQPQHF.

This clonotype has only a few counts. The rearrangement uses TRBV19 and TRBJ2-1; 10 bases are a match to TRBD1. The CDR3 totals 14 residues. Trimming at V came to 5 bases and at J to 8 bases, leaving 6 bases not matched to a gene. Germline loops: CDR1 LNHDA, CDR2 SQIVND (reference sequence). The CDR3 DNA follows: TGTGCCAGTAGTGCCCGGGACAGGGGCTATGAGCAGTTCTTC. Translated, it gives CASSARDRGYEQFF.

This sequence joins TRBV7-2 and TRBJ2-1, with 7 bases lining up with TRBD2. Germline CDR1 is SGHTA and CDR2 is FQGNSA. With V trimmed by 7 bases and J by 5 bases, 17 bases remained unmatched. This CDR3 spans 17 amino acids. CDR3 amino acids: CASTPWGAGFSDNEQFF. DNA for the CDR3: TGTGCCAGCACCCCTTGGGGAGCGGGGTTCAGTGACAATGAGCAGTTCTTC.

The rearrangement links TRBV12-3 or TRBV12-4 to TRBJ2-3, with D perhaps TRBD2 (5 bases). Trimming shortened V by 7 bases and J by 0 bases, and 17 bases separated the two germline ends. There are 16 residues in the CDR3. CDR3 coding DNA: TGTGCCAGCACCTTAACGAGCGGTGCTAGCACAGATACGCAGTATTTT. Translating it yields CASTLTSGASTDTQYF.

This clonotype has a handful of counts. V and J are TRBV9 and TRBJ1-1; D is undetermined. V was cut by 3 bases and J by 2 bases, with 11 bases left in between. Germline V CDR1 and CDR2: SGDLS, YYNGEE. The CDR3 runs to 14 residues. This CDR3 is CASSGRLGNTEAFF. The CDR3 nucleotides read TGTGCCAGCAGCGGCCGACTGGGTAACACTGAAGCTTTCTTT.

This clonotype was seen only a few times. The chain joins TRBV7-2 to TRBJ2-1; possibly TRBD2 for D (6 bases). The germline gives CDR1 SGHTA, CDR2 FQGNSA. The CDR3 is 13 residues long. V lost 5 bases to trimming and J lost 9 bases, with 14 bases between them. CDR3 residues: CASSPRLEGEQFF. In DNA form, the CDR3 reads TGTGCCAGCAGCCCCCGCCTGGAGGGTGAGCAGTTCTTC.

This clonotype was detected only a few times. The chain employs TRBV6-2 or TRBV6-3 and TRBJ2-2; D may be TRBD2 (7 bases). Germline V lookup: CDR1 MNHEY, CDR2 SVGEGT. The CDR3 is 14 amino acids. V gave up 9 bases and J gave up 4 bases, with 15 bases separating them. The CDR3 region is CASIRGASTGELFF. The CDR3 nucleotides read TGTGCCAGTATCCGGGGGGCTAGCACCGGGGAGCTGTTTTTT.

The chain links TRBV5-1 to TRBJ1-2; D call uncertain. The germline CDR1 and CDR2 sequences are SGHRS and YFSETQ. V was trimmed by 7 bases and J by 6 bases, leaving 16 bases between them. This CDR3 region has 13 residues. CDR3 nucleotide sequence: TGCGCCAGCGCAGCGGGAGTTGAGGATGGCTACACCTTC. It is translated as CASAAGVEDGYTF.

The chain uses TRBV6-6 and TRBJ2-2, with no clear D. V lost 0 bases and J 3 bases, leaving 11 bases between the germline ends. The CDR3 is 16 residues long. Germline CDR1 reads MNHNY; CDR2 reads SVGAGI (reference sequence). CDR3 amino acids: CASSYSRSVDTGELFF. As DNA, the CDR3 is TGTGCCAGCAGTTACTCGAGGTCGGTTGACACCGGGGAGCTGTTTTTT.

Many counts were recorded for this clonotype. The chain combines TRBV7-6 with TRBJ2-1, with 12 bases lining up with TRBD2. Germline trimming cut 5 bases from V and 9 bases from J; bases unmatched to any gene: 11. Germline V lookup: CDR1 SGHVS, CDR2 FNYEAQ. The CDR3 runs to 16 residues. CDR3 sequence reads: CASSPRTSGNVIEQFF. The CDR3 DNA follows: TGTGCCAGCAGCCCGCGGACTAGCGGGAACGTTATTGAGCAGTTCTTC.

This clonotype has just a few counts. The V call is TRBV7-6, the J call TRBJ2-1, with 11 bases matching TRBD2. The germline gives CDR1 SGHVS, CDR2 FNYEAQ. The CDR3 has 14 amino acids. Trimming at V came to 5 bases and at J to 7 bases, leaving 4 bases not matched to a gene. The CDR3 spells CASSNRLAGNEQFF. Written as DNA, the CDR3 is TGTGCCAGCAGCAACCGACTAGCGGGGAATGAGCAGTTCTTC. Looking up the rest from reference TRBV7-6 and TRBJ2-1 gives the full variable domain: GAGVSQSPRYKVTKRGQDVALRCDPISGHVSLYWYRQALGQGPEFLTYFNYEAQQDKSGLPNDRFSAERPEGSISTLTIQRTEQRDSAMYRCASSNRLAGNEQFFGPGTRLTVL.

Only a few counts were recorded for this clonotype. This CDR3 is CASSAPGQGSYEQYF. The DNA for the CDR3 is TGTGCCAGCAGCGCACCGGGACAGGGGTCCTACGAGCAGTACTTC. The chain has TRBV2 and TRBJ2-7; 10 nucleotides agree with TRBD1. The CDR3 covers 15 residues. Germline CDR1 is SNHLY and CDR2 is FYNNEI. V dropped 6 bases and J dropped 1; count of bases not matched to a gene: 6.

CDR3: CASSLDLAYGYTF. CDR3 DNA sequence: TGTGCCAGCAGCTTAGATCTGGCGTATGGCTACACCTTC. This chain uses TRBV11-2 with TRBJ1-2; D uncertain. The V end lost 0 bases, the J end lost 5 bases, and 7 bases lay between the germline ends. Per germline, CDR1 SGHAT and CDR2 FQNNGV. This CDR3 has 13 amino acids.